Below, 29 T cell receptor beta chains from the same sample are listed, as sequenced in a study of molecular identifiers for immune sequencing clone quantification. From the PCR reads, TCRdb called clonotypes with MiXCR, one entry per CDR3 protein. The sample carries 10,000 or so distinct CDR3 sequences, about a fifth recorded once. The sequenced sample consisted of naive CD8+ T cells from blood, with Jurkat cell RNA spiked in. Subset indicated: FACS-sorted CD8+CD4-CCR7+CD45RA+ naive T cells. The receptors here all came from a human donor in good health. Some libraries in this study had Jurkat cell RNA spiked in.

The J gene is TRBJ2-1, the V gene TRBV19, with no clear D. From germline, CDR1 is LNHDA and CDR2 SQIVND (reference sequence). V was trimmed by 3 bases and J by 4 bases, leaving 7 bases between them. The CDR3 length is 13 residues. CDR3 sequence reads: CASSISLYNEQFF. The CDR3 region has the DNA TGTGCCAGTAGTATTAGTTTGTACAATGAGCAGTTCTTC.

This clonotype is judged medium-sized. The chain couples TRBV27 to TRBJ2-1, with 7 nucleotides matching TRBD2. The germline V gene has CDR1 MNHEY and CDR2 SMNVEV (reference sequence). This CDR3 spans 16 amino acids. V dropped 3 bases and J dropped 4; count of bases not matched to a gene: 9. The chain's CDR3 is CASSFLAGEEYNEQFF. The CDR3 nucleotides read TGTGCCAGCAGTTTCCTTGCGGGAGAGGAGTACAATGAGCAGTTCTTC.

Only a few counts were recorded for this clonotype. The chain employs TRBV7-9 and TRBJ2-5; unclear D gene. The V end was cut by 4 bases, the J end by 5 bases, with 17 bases between. From germline, CDR1 is SEHNR and CDR2 FQNEAQ (reference sequence). This CDR3 has 15 amino acids. Written as DNA, the CDR3 is TGTGCCAGCAGCTACCCCCCGGCGTTGGATGAGACCCAGTACTTC. It encodes CASSYPPALDETQYF.

Relative to its sample, this clonotype is medium-sized. V is TRBV27 and J is TRBJ2-7; D is possibly TRBD1 (5 bases). The CDR3 length is 14 residues. V lost 3 bases to trimming and J lost 0 bases, with 9 bases between them. Germline-derived CDR1 and CDR2 are MNHEY and SMNVEV (reference sequence). The CDR3, as DNA: TGTGCCAGCAGTTTGGCAGGGTCCTCCTACGAGCAGTACTTC. Protein product: CASSLAGSSYEQYF.

As regards this clonotype: A much larger clone sits a single nucleotide away, making a read error possible. The rearrangement joins TRBV6-2 or TRBV6-3 to TRBJ2-7; no reliable D call. The CDR3 totals 13 residues. Between the trimmed V and J ends, which lost 5 bases and 2 bases, there was a span of 10 bases. Germline CDR1 MNHEY, CDR2 SVGEGT. The CDR3 nucleotides read TGTGCCAGCAGTCCCGCCACCGCCTACGAGCAGTACTTC. Translated: CASSPATAYEQYF.

As for this clonotype: The junction departs from germline at one end; a sequencing error may be responsible. The chain joins TRBV4-3 to TRBJ1-1; the match to TRBD1 covers 7 bases. The CDR3 spans 15 residues. The germline CDR1 and CDR2 sequences are LGHNA and YSLEER. CDR3 DNA sequence: TGCGCCAGCCGCCAAGGGGGCTTTATGAACACTGAAGCTTTCTTT. It encodes CASRQGGFMNTEAFF.

This clonotype is medium-sized by share. V is TRBV7-9 and J is TRBJ2-2; D not resolved. The CDR3 loop spans 12 amino acids. In germline, CDR1 is SEHNR, CDR2 FQNEAQ (reference sequence). Trimming took off 6 bases at V and 2 bases at J, with 4 bases between the two ends. As DNA, the CDR3 is TGTGCCAGCAGGCAAAACACCGGGGAGCTGTTTTTT. Translated: CASRQNTGELFF.

This clonotype ranks as medium-sized. This chain connects TRBV10-3 to TRBJ2-7; a possible D gene is TRBD2 (7 bases). The CDR3 length is 17 residues. Germline assignment: CDR1 ENHRY and CDR2 SYGVKD. With 0 bases removed from V and 0 bases from J, the gap between germline ends came to 15 bases. The DNA of the CDR3 is TGTGCCATCAGTGAGTCGGGGGGGGGCCTAAGCTCCTACGAGCAGTACTTC. This sequence encodes CAISESGGGLSSYEQYF.

The chain joins TRBV5-1 to TRBJ2-3; 10 bases line up with TRBD2. CDR1 and CDR2 (germline): SGHRS, YFSETQ. The CDR3 totals 16 residues. The J segment lost 8 bases and the V segment lost 4 bases, leaving 13 bases of the junction unmatched. The CDR3, as DNA: TGCGCCAGCAGCCCCCGGGCGAGCGGGGGGGCAGCTACGCAGTATTTT. Protein sequence: CASSPRASGGAATQYF.

In its sample, this clonotype was seen many times. The chain uses TRBV1 and TRBJ2-2; the tabulated D call, TRBD2, remains unverified against the DNA. TRBV1 corresponds to a pseudogene. This CDR3 contains 18 residues. The CDR3 coding sequence is TGCACCAGCAGCCAAGATAACGAGCGGGGGCTGAACACCGGGGAGCTGTTTTTT. Encoded protein: CTSSQDNERGLNTGELFF.

This clonotype qualifies as medium-sized. The chain recombines TRBV30 with TRBJ2-3; TRBD2 aligns across 10 bases. This CDR3 spans 12 amino acids. The germline gives CDR1 GTSNPN, CDR2 SVGIG (reference sequence). The trim removed 5 bases at V and 11 bases at J, leaving 7 bases unmatched. The CDR3 DNA reads as TGTGCCTGGTCCGGGACTAGCGAGCTGCAGTATTTT. Translating gives CAWSGTSELQYF. The whole variable domain, remainder taken from reference TRBV30 and TRBJ2-3, is SQTIHQWPATLVQPVGSPLSLECTVEGTSNPNLYWYRQAAGRGLQLLFYSVGIGQISSEVPQNLSASRPQDRQFILSSKKLLLSDSGFYLCAWSGTSELQYFGPGTRLTVL.

By frequency in the sample, this clonotype is medium-sized. The chain links TRBV9 to TRBJ1-2; weak D call: TRBD1 (6 bases). With 4 bases removed from V and 0 bases from J, the gap between germline ends came to 13 bases. There are 15 residues in the CDR3. Germline-derived CDR1 and CDR2 are SGDLS and YYNGEE. The DNA of the CDR3 is TGTGCCAGCAGCAATAGGGGGGCCGCTAACTATGGCTACACCTTC. Translated: CASSNRGAANYGYTF.

Concerning this clonotype itself: It may be a read error: a sequence one base away is much more abundant. The CDR3 coding sequence is TGTGCCAGCAGCCCGCGGACAGGGGGCGGTGAGCCCCAGTACTTC. This codes for CASSPRTGGGEPQYF. This rearrangement joins TRBV7-7 to TRBJ2-5; the match to TRBD1 covers 11 bases. Germline CDR1 reads SSHAT; CDR2 reads FNYEAQ (reference sequence). The CDR3 is made up of 15 amino acids. The trim removed 5 bases at V and 9 bases at J, leaving 11 bases unmatched.

Points on this clonotype: Germline and junction disagree at one end, which may indicate a read error. This sequence joins TRBV27 and TRBJ2-7; no firm D call. This CDR3 has 13 residues. CDR1 and CDR2 from the germline V gene are MNHEY and SMNVEV (reference sequence). The CDR3 loop reads CASSPFDGYEQCF. The CDR3 bases are TGTGCCAGCAGTCCCTTCGACGGCTACGAGCAGTGCTTC.

By share, this clonotype ranks as medium-sized. This chain links TRBV11-2 with TRBJ2-7; tentative D call: TRBD1 (6 bases). V was cut by 5 bases and J by 2 bases, with 10 bases left in between. The germline V gene encodes CDR1 SGHAT and CDR2 FQNNGV. This CDR3 has 13 amino acids. CDR3 sequence (DNA): TGTGCCAGCAGCCCTGAGGGGGCCTACGAGCAGTACTTC. Encoded protein: CASSPEGAYEQYF.

Notes on this clonotype: A read error may explain this, as a much larger clone is one base away. This chain connects TRBV28 to TRBJ2-6, with 10 bases identical to TRBD1. The CDR3 length is 19 residues. Trimming at V came to 6 bases and at J to 1 base, leaving 12 bases not matched to a gene. Germline-derived CDR1 and CDR2 are MDHEN and SYDVKM. Here the CDR3 reads CASSRAGQGFLSGANVLTF. CDR3 nucleotide sequence: TGTGCCAGCAGCCGCGCGGGACAGGGGTTTTTGTCTGGGGCCAACGTCCTGACTTTC. The variable domain in full, with the rest retrieved from reference TRBV28 and TRBJ2-6, is DVKVTQSSRYLVKRTGEKVFLECVQDMDHENMFWYRQDPGLGLRLIYFSYDVKMKEKGDIPEGYSVSREKKERFSLILESASTNQTSMYLCASSRAGQGFLSGANVLTFGAGSRLTVL.

This clonotype ranks as medium-sized. The CDR3 sequence: CASSLPVTSGGANTQYF. The CDR3 coding sequence is TGTGCCAGCAGCTTACCCGTGACTAGCGGGGGGGCAAATACGCAGTATTTT. This chain links TRBV7-2 with TRBJ2-3; 14 bases are a match to TRBD2. The length of the CDR3 is 17 residues. Losses at the gene ends were 2 bases for V and 7 bases for J; bases not matched to a gene: 8. Germline V lookup: CDR1 SGHTA, CDR2 FQGNSA.

Turning to this clonotype: It may be a read error: a sequence one base away is much more abundant. V usage is TRBV7-6 and J usage is TRBJ2-7; 9 bases line up with TRBD1. This CDR3 has 15 amino acids. CDR1 is SGHVS and CDR2 is FNYEAQ in the germline V gene. This CDR3 is CANSLGGTGPYEQYF. Here the CDR3 DNA reads TGTGCCAACAGCTTAGGAGGGACAGGGCCCTACGAGCAGTACTTC.

This clonotype occurred many times. V gene TRBV6-5 combines with J gene TRBJ2-6, with D unclear. Germline CDR1 MNHEY, CDR2 SVGAGI. V shed 6 bases and J shed 1 base, with 13 bases lying between them. This CDR3 has 16 residues. CDR3 in DNA: TGTGCCAGCAGCAAGATGGAAGGGTCTGGGGCCAACGTCCTGACTTTC. This codes for CASSKMEGSGANVLTF.

The chain is built from TRBV27 and TRBJ1-2, with D tentatively TRBD1 (6 bases). The ends were cut back, 2 bases at V and 1 base at J, with 8 bases in the middle. Looked up from germline, CDR1 is MNHEY and CDR2 is SMNVEV (reference sequence). This CDR3 contains 14 residues. CDR3 DNA: TGTGCCAGCAGTTTAACAGGGTATAACTATGGCTACACCTTC. This translates into CASSLTGYNYGYTF.

This clonotype is categorized as medium-sized. This chain joins TRBV5-1 and TRBJ1-1; no clear D gene. Trimming took 2 bases from V and 3 from J, leaving 8 bases between them. Per germline, CDR1 SGHRS and CDR2 YFSETQ. The CDR3 sequence is 13 residues long. CDR3 in amino acids: CASSFLADTEAFF. CDR3 DNA: TGCGCCAGCAGCTTTCTCGCGGACACTGAAGCTTTCTTT.

This clonotype was observed a few times. At one boundary the junction diverges from the germline segment, which might be a read error. CDR3 bases: TGTGCCAACAGTTTGAATCCTCGGCGGTCGGGCGATCAGCCCCAGCATTTT. This codes for CANSLNPRRSGDQPQHF. This chain uses TRBV12-3 or TRBV12-4 with TRBJ1-5, with D unclear. This CDR3 comprises 17 residues.

The chain couples TRBV2 to TRBJ2-3; TRBD1 matches 8 bases. The CDR3 has 16 amino acids. Germline V gene lookup returns CDR1 SNHLY and CDR2 FYNNEI. V was pared by 3 bases and J by 8 bases, with 13 bases of the junction left unmatched. In nucleotides, the CDR3 is TGTGCCAGCAGTGACCAGGGGGCGCCCGGCGCAGTTACGCAGTATTTT. It is translated as CASSDQGAPGAVTQYF. Supplemented by reference TRBV2 and TRBJ2-3, the full variable domain reads EPEVTQTPSHQVTQMGQEVILRCVPISNHLYFYWYRQILGQKVEFLVSFYNNEISEKSEIFDDQFSVERPDGSNFTLKIRSTKLEDSAMYFCASSDQGAPGAVTQYFGPGTRLTVL.

There are a few counts of this clonotype. The chain uses TRBV24-1 and TRBJ1-1; D unclear. The germline V and J ends were trimmed by 2 bases and 5 bases, with 5 bases remaining between them. Germline-derived CDR1 and CDR2 are KGHDR and SFDVKD. This CDR3 comprises 12 residues. CDR3 protein: CATSDYGTEAFF. The CDR3 DNA reads TGTGCCACCAGTGATTACGGGACTGAAGCTTTCTTT.

This clonotype was detected a few times. This may be a read error, as it is one base from a much larger clone. CDR3 coding DNA: TGTGCCAGCAGCGAGGGACACGCTTATAGCAATCGGCCCCAGCATTTT. Residues: CASSEGHAYSNRPQHF. The V and J genes are TRBV7-6 and TRBJ1-5, with a weak D call TRBD1 (6 bases). The V gene's germline CDR1 is SGHVS and CDR2 FNYEAQ. CDR3 size: 16 residues.

This clonotype counts as medium-sized (0.01 to 0.1%). CDR3 protein: CSIPLNTEAFF. In DNA form, the CDR3 reads TGCAGCATTCCTTTGAACACTGAAGCTTTCTTT. V gene TRBV29-1 combines with J gene TRBJ1-1; no clear D. The CDR3 is 11 amino acids. The germline gives CDR1 SQVTM, CDR2 ANQGSEA. V was pared by 8 bases and J by 0 bases, with 7 bases between.

As for this clonotype: One base away lies a much larger clone, so this may be a sequencing read error. The chain is built from TRBV5-3 and TRBJ2-7, with D maybe TRBD2 (5 bases). TRBV5-3 is an ORF; its function is uncertain. CDR3 length: 17 residues. The CDR3 DNA is TGTGTCAGCAGCCAGGAACCGGGGAGTGTATTTCCCTACGAGCAGTACTTC. It codes for CVSSQEPGSVFPYEQYF.

This clonotype was seen only a few times. The CDR3 ends on some other residue instead of the conserved phenylalanine or tryptophan, so this is likely a read error. The chain carries TRBV13 and TRBJ2-2; TRBD1 matches 7 bases. Looked up from germline, CDR1 is PRHDT and CDR2 is FYEKMQ (reference sequence). The CDR3 has 17 amino acids. DNA of the CDR3: TGTGCCGGCAGCTCCAGTTCCGACAGGGTAAACACCGGGGAGCTGTTTCTT. Its translation: CAGSSSSDRVNTGELFL.

This clonotype was counted between two and nine times. This chain joins TRBV12-3 or TRBV12-4 and TRBJ2-3; D is unclear. The CDR3 has 15 amino acids. Trimming stripped 1 base from V and 2 bases from J, with 10 bases between. CDR3 in amino acids: CASSLVTFSTDTQYF. The CDR3, as DNA: TGTGCCAGCAGTTTAGTAACCTTCTCCACAGATACGCAGTATTTT.